Listed here are 8 T cell receptor beta chains from one sample, sequenced in a study of T-cell reconstitution after alpha-beta-depleted transplantation in children. The TCRbeta library incorporated unique molecular identifiers. MiXCR was run by TCRdb on the PCR reads, yielding one entry per CDR3 protein. The sample carries about 830,000 distinct CDR3 sequences, about 16% recorded once. Here the sequenced sample was PBMCs, mostly from graft donor cells, taken 360 days after TCRalphabeta/CD19-depleted stem cell transplant. The source is a male patient younger than 18 who had a stem cell transplant for acute lymphoblastic leukemia, so the T cells may come from the graft donor.

The rearrangement links TRBV6-1 to TRBJ1-1; D is unclear. Trimming stripped 4 bases from V and 1 base from J, with 10 bases between. There are 14 residues in the CDR3. Germline CDR1 reads MNHNS; CDR2 reads SASEGT. CDR3 DNA: TGTGCCAGCAGTGCCCTAGACGGGAACACTGAAGCTTTCTTT. This translates into CASSALDGNTEAFF.

The V call is TRBV19, the J call TRBJ2-7; D gene uncertain. Germline V gives CDR1 LNHDA, CDR2 SQIVND (reference sequence). There are 14 residues in the CDR3. V was trimmed by 4 bases and J by 0 bases, leaving 10 bases between them. DNA for the CDR3: TGTGCCAGTAGTAGCCTGGCTCCCTCCTACGAGCAGTACTTC. Translated: CASSSLAPSYEQYF.

In its sample, this clonotype was seen a few times. V usage is TRBV12-3 or TRBV12-4 and J usage is TRBJ2-7; D is uncertain. V was shortened by 3 bases and J by 0 bases, with 9 bases between the two germline ends. CDR3 length equals 14 residues. CDR3 DNA sequence: TGTGCCAGCAGTTTCACACTCAACTCCTACGAGCAGTACTTC. Protein sequence: CASSFTLNSYEQYF.

This clonotype was seen a few times. The chain combines TRBV12-3 or TRBV12-4 with TRBJ2-5, with a possible D match to TRBD2 (6 bases). The CDR3 is 14 residues long. V shed 9 bases and J shed 2 bases, with 16 bases lying between them. DNA of the CDR3: TGTGCCAGTGTACTAGCAGCCTATCAAGAGACCCAGTACTTC. This sequence encodes CASVLAAYQETQYF.

The CDR3 sequence is CASSSTGRPSGSHQFF. CDR3 bases: TGTGCCAGCAGCAGTACGGGGAGGCCTAGCGGGAGTCATCAGTTCTTC. V usage is TRBV4-2 and J usage is TRBJ2-1; 10 positions match TRBD2. V lost 5 bases to trimming and J lost 13 bases; unmatched junction nucleotides: 17. This CDR3 is built from 16 residues. CDR1 and CDR2 from the germline V gene are LGHNA and YNFKEQ.

This clonotype occurred many times. The rearrangement joins TRBV5-1 to TRBJ2-3; TRBD2 might be the D (6 bases). This CDR3 has 14 residues. The V gene lost 5 bases and the J gene lost 0 bases, with 10 bases spanning the gap. Germline CDR1 and CDR2: SGHRS and YFSETQ. CDR3 loop: CASREGTSTDTQYF. DNA of the CDR3: TGCGCCAGCAGGGAGGGAACTAGCACAGATACGCAGTATTTT.

This chain connects TRBV27 to TRBJ2-1; TRBD1 agrees at 9 bases. Germline CDR1 and CDR2: MNHEY and SMNVEV (reference sequence). There are 12 residues in the CDR3. The V segment lost 6 bases and the J segment 13 bases; nucleotides outside the gene matches: 7. The CDR3 region is CASRYGGQGQFF. CDR3 coding DNA: TGTGCCAGCAGATACGGGGGACAGGGTCAGTTCTTC.

This clonotype was detected many times. The rearrangement joins TRBV13 to TRBJ2-1, with D possibly TRBD2 on 6 matching bases. V lost 5 bases, J lost 8 bases, and 16 bases lay in between. CDR3 length: 14 amino acids. Germline values: CDR1 PRHDT, CDR2 FYEKMQ (reference sequence). The CDR3 bases are TGTGCCAGCAGCGCCCTGACTAGTCGCGATGAGCAGTTCTTC. It encodes CASSALTSRDEQFF.